This T cell receptor (beta chain) was recovered during a study of T cells in Graves' hyperthyroidism and ophthalmopathy. Authors of the study amplified TCR beta CDR3 regions from RNA transcripts. HTBI primers were used for first-round RT-PCR of the TCR CDR3. One entry per CDR3 protein results from TCRdb running MiXCR on the multiplex PCR reads. The data contain hundreds of thousands of distinct CDR3 sequences, roughly a quarter of them singletons. V lost 6 bases to trimming and J lost 1 base, with 18 bases between them. The CDR3 length is 16 residues. The germline gives CDR1 MNHNS, CDR2 SASEGT. With duration under 3 months, ophthalmopathy was active: Clinical Activity Score at least 3, NOSPECS at least 4. Diagnosis rested on symptoms, serum thyroxine and TRAb, thyroid ultrasound, and orbital computed tomography. Fresh peripheral blood, approximately 10 ml, was the source of the PBMCs.

Input material: blood. The clonotype originates from a woman in her thirties or forties with Graves' ophthalmopathy. The chain couples TRBV6-1 to TRBJ2-5; TRBD1 might be the D (6 bases). This CDR3 is CASSSLRQAFQETQYF. The CDR3 coding sequence is TGTGCCAGCAGCTCCCTCCGACAGGCCTTCCAAGAGACCCAGTACTTC.